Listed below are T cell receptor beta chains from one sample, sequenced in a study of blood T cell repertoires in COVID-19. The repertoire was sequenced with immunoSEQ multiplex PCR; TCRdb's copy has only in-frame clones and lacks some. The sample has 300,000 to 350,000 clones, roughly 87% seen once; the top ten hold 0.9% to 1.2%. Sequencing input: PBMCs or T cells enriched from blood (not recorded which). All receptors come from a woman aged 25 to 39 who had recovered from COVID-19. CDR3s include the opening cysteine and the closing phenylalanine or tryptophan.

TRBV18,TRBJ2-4,CASSPPRGGIAAKNIQYF
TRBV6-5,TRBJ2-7,CASSYPQKSFHEQYF
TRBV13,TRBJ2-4,CASSWTEAKNIQYF
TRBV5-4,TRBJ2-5,CASSSLLDKLETQYF
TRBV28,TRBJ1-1,CASSFRVSGNTEAFF
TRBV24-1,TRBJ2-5,CATSGDPGQQETQYF
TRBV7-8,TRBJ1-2,CASSLGPGGDYGYTF
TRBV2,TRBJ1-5,CASSDQGPEPQHF
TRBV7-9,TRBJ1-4,CASSPTLPGDSEKLFF
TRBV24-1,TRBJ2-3,CATSDGGLDTQYF
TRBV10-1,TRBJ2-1,CASSEGRTSGGASYNEQFF
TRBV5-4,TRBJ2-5,CASRSGQGETQYF
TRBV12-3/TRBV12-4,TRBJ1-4,CASSFGRGGKLFF
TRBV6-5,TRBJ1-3,CASRYTQGSGNTIYF
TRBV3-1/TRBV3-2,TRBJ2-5,CASSPHGLETQETQYF
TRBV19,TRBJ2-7,CASSNTYEQYF
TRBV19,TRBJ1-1,CASSLTGGPSEAFF
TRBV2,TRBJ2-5,CASLGQKMARETQYF
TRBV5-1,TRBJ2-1,CASSLGPGRGLSGEQFF
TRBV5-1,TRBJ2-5,CASSLGASGGQETQYF
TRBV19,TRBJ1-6,CASSMAGSNSPLHF
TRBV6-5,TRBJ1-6,CASCLGKQHNSPLHF
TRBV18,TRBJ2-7,CASSPTGFTSYEQYF
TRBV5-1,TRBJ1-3,CASSLAPTGVEAGNTIYF
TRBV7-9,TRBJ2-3,CASSLGLAGSTDTQYF
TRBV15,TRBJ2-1,CATSKLADSYNEQFF
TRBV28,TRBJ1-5,CASSKTLGQNQPQHF
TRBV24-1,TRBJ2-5,CATSDLWQGTQETQYF
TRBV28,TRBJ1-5,CASSPGVSNQPQHF
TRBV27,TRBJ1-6,CASSLEGTGHNSPLHF
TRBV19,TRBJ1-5,CASTEGGRSNQPQHF
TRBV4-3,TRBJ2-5,CASSQDLAGGQETQYF
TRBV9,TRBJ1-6,CASSVEGANSPLHF
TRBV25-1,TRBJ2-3,CASSPDRGLLTDTQYF
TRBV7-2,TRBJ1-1,CASSLAPTGGTEAFF
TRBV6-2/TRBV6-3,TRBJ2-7,CASSYSTGHQYF
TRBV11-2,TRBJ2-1,CASSLGTRTSYNEQFF
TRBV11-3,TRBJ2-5,CASSSPRGSNLGWTQYF
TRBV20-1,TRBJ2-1,CSASPQGVYEQFF
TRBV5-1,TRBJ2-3,CASSLVAGGQDTQYF
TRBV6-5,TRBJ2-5,CASSQNAAEYF
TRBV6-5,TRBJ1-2,CASSPEDRGRGYTF
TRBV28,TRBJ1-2,CASSSGFLPNYGYTF
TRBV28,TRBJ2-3,CASSSQVHRRGSSADTQYF
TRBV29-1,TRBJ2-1,CSVDGTGMYNEQFF
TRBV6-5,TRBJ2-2,CASSYGTANTGELFF
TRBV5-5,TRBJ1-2,CASSRDSYYGYTF
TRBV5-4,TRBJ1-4,CASSSSDSNEKLFF
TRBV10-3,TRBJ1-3,CAISELVDTIYF
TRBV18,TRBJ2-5,CASSIYSGGEETQYF
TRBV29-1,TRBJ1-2,CSGSREEGYGYTF
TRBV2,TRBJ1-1,CASSETGQNTEAFF
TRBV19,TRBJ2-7,CASKPGQGKQYF
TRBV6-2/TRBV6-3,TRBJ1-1,CASSKPRGIEAFF
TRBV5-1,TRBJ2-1,CASSPSAGGSYNEQFF
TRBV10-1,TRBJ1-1,CASSDRQGSTEAFF
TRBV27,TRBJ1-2,CASSFSGSYGYTF
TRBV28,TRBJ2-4,CASSPAEKAKNIQYF
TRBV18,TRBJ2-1,CASSPLAGGPNEQFF
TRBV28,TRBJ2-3,CASSLVRTATDTQYF